This TCR beta chain stems from a study of cytomegalovirus exposure and HLA in healthy donors. The CDR3 has 13 amino acids. V lost 6 bases and J 1 base, leaving 10 bases between the germline ends. Germline-derived CDR1 and CDR2 are MNHNS and SASEGT. Libraries were prepared by immunoSEQ multiplex PCR; TCRdb keeps only in-frame clonotypes and omits some of them. The repertoire includes 75,000 to 90,000 clones, 90% to 96% of them detected once, and 1.6% sits in the top ten. This clone was recorded once. Its antigen remains unknown. Broader study findings: The study found most TCR sequences rare, yet found some public TCRs in many donors.

This chain uses TRBV6-1 with TRBJ2-7; D perhaps matches TRBD1 (6 bases). Sequencing input: PBMCs. The receptor was derived from a man aged 18 to 30 in good health and CMV-seropositive. CDR3 amino acids: CASRTGTSYEQYF. Here the CDR3 DNA reads TGTGCCAGCAGGACAGGAACTTCCTACGAGCAGTACTTC.